This T cell receptor beta chain was captured in a study of cytomegalovirus exposure and HLA in healthy donors. Study findings and constraints: Among the CMV-associated chains, a few were confirmed in vitro as specific for CMV antigens. Cytomegalovirus association was listed for about 170 TCR beta chains. In a later analysis, first-cohort TCR clusters were found to tend to co-occur in the approximately 110 validation repertoires.

The validation cohort, a group of roughly 120 subjects, included the donors and was separate from the approximately 670-subject first cohort. V was cut by 4 bases and J by 7 bases, with 23 bases left in between. The CDR3 has 17 amino acids. Germline assignment: CDR1 SGHAT and CDR2 FQNNGV. This clone was counted once. Its antigen remains unidentified. Sequencing was performed with immunoSEQ multiplex PCR; in TCRdb, only in-frame clones are kept and a portion is missing. The sample holds some 120,000 clones, around 95% seen once. The sample comprised PBMCs. This clonotype was obtained from a man between 18 and 35 years old in good health and CMV-seronegative. The J gene is TRBJ2-1, the V gene TRBV11-2; D is possibly TRBD2 (5 bases). In DNA, the CDR3 is TGTGCCAGCAGCTCCCTAAAGGATGGCAGGACGGGGAATGAGCAGTTCTTC. Protein sequence: CASSSLKDGRTGNEQFF.